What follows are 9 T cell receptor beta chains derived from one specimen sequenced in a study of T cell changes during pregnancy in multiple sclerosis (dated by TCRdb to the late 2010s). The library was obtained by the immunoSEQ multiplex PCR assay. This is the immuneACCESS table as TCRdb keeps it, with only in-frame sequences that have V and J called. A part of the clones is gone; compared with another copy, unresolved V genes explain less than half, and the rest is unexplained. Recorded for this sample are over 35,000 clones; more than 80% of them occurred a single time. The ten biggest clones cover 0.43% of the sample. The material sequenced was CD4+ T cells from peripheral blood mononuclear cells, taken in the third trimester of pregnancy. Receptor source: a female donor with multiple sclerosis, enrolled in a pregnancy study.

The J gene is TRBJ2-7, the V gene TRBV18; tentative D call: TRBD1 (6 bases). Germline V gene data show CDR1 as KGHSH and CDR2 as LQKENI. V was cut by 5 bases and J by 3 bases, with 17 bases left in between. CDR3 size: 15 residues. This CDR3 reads CASSTGTGPGYEQYF. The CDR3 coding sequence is TGTGCCAGCTCAACCGGAACAGGGCCGGGCTACGAGCAGTACTTC.

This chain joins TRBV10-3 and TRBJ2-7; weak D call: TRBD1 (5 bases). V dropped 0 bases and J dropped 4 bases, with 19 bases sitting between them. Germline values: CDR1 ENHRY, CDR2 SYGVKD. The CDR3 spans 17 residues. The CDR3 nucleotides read TGTGCCATCAGTGAGTCGGGTCAGGGAATCTTGACTTACGAGCAGTACTTC. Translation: CAISESGQGILTYEQYF.

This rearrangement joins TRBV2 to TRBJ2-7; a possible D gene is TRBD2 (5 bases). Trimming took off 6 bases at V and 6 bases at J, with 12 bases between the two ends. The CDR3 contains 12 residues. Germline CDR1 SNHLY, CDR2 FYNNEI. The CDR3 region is CASREARSEQYF. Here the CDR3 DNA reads TGTGCCAGCAGGGAGGCCAGGAGCGAGCAGTACTTC.

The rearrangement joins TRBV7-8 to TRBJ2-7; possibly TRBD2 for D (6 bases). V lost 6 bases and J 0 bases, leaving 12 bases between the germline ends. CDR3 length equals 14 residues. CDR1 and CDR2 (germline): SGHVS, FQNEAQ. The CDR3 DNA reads TGTGCCAGCAGTTTCCGGGACTCCTCCTACGAGCAGTACTTC. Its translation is CASSFRDSSYEQYF. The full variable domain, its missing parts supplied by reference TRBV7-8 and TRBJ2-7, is GAGVSQSPRYKVAKRGQDVALRCDPISGHVSLFWYQQALGQGPEFLTYFQNEAQLDKSGLPSDRFFAERPEGSVSTLKIQRTQQEDSAVYLCASSFRDSSYEQYFGPGTRLTVT.

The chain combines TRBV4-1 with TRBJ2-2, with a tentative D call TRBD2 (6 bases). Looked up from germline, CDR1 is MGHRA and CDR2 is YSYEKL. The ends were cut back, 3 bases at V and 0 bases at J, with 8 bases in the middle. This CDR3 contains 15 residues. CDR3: CASSQRGANTGELFF. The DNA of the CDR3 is TGCGCCAGCAGCCAGCGGGGTGCGAACACCGGGGAGCTGTTTTTT.

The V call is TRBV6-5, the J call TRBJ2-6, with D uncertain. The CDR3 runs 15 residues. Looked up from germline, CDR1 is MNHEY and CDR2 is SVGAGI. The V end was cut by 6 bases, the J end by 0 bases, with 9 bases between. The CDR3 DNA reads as TGTGCCAGCAGGCCCCTTAGCTCTGGGGCCAACGTCCTGACTTTC. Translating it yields CASRPLSSGANVLTF.

The CDR3 is CASSAYRGQTEAFF. The CDR3 DNA reads as TGTGCCAGCAGCGCCTACAGGGGGCAAACTGAAGCTTTCTTT. The chain is built from TRBV9 and TRBJ1-1; 9 bases line up with TRBD1. With 3 bases clipped from V and 5 bases from J, the junction kept 5 bases outside the gene matches. CDR1 is SGDLS, CDR2 YYNGEE, per germline. CDR3 length equals 14 residues.

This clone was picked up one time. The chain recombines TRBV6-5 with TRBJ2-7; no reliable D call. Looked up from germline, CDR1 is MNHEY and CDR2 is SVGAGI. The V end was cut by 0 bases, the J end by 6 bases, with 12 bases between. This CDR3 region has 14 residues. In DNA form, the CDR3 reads TGTGCCAGCAGTTACTCGACCAAAACGGGCGAGCAGTACTTC. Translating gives CASSYSTKTGEQYF.

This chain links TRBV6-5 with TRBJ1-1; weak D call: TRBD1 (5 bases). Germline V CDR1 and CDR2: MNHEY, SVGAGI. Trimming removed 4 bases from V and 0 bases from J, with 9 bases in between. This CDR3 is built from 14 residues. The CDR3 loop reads CASSFTGMNTEAFF. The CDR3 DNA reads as TGTGCCAGCAGTTTCACAGGAATGAACACTGAAGCTTTCTTT.